These 25 T cell receptor beta chains were all obtained from the same sample, sequenced in a study of blood T cell repertoires in COVID-19. Sequencing was performed with immunoSEQ multiplex PCR; in TCRdb, only in-frame clones are kept and a portion is missing. This table has roughly 700,000 clones, about nine tenths appearing once. Sequencing was done on a sample of peripheral blood. These receptors were taken from a woman younger than 35 with acute or convalescent COVID-19.

This chain connects TRBV2 to TRBJ1-6, with D unresolved. The CDR3 sequence is 13 residues long. The V end was cut by 0 bases, the J end by 15 bases, with 12 bases between. Germline V CDR1 and CDR2: SNHLY, FYNNEI. CDR3 in DNA: TGTGCCAGCAGTGAAGCGGGCGGGGAACTCCTCCACTTT. This translates into CASSEAGGELLHF. The whole variable domain, filled in from reference TRBV2 and TRBJ1-6, reads EPEVTQTPSHQVTQMGQEVILRCVPISNHLYFYWYRQILGQKVEFLVSFYNNEISEKSEIFDDQFSVERPDGSNFTLKIRSTKLEDSAMYFCASSEAGGELLHFGNGTRLTVT.

The chain couples TRBV30 to TRBJ2-1, with a weak D call TRBD2 (5 bases). Germline V gene lookup returns CDR1 GTSNPN and CDR2 SVGIG (reference sequence). This CDR3 is built from 13 residues. Trimming pared 6 bases from V and 7 bases from J, leaving 16 bases between. The CDR3, as DNA: TGTGCCTGCGGACCCCGGACGGGGAATGAGCAGTTCTTC. It translates to CACGPRTGNEQFF.

J is TRBJ1-5 and V is TRBV7-9, with 8 bases that match TRBD1. The CDR3 has 17 residues. In germline, CDR1 is SEHNR, CDR2 FQNEAQ (reference sequence). Trimming removed 3 bases from V and 0 bases from J; junction bases left unmatched: 7. The chain's CDR3 is CASSLGTGDYSNQPQHF. The CDR3 DNA follows: TGTGCCAGCAGCTTGGGGACAGGCGATTATAGCAATCAGCCCCAGCATTTT.

CDR3 in amino acids: CASSEGALNTEAFF. The CDR3 DNA follows: TGTGCCAGCAGTGAGGGGGCACTAAACACTGAAGCTTTCTTT. The chain joins TRBV2 to TRBJ1-1; TRBD1 is a possible D gene (6 bases). This CDR3 is 14 amino acids long. Germline loops: CDR1 SNHLY, CDR2 FYNNEI. Trimming cost V 3 bases and J 2 bases, with 10 bases left between them.

The gene calls are TRBV3-1 (or the pseudogene TRBV3-2) and TRBJ1-2; the match to TRBD1 covers 10 bases. Germline CDR1 LGHDT, CDR2 YNNKEL (reference sequence). Germline trimming cut 4 bases from V and 4 bases from J; bases unmatched to any gene: 6. The CDR3 loop spans 15 amino acids. The CDR3 loop reads CASSPRDRGTYGYTF. Here the CDR3 DNA reads TGTGCCAGCAGCCCCCGGGACAGGGGAACCTATGGCTACACCTTC.

V is TRBV19 and J is TRBJ2-7, with 7 positions matching TRBD1. Losses at the gene ends were 8 bases for V and 1 base for J; bases not matched to a gene: 5. The germline gives CDR1 LNHDA, CDR2 SQIVND (reference sequence). This CDR3 is 13 amino acids long. The DNA for the CDR3 is TGTGCCAGTGCTAGGGGGCATTCCTACGAGCAGTACTTC. Amino acids: CASARGHSYEQYF.

The J gene is TRBJ2-3, the V gene TRBV14; 8 bases agree with TRBD2. CDR3 size: 18 residues. The V gene's germline CDR1 is SGHDN and CDR2 FVKESK. Trimming took 1 base from V and 5 from J; bases not matched to a gene: 14. This CDR3 is CASSQGLARRGVEDTQYF. The CDR3 DNA follows: TGTGCCAGCAGCCAAGGATTGGCGCGGCGGGGGGTGGAAGATACGCAGTATTTT.

The chain carries TRBV4-1 and TRBJ2-1; tentative D call: TRBD2 (6 bases). There are 16 residues in the CDR3. Germline-derived CDR1 and CDR2 are MGHRA and YSYEKL. V gave up 0 bases and J gave up 4 bases, with 13 bases separating them. The CDR3 DNA follows: TGCGCCAGCAGCCAAGACCCTAGCGCCCTATACAATGAGCAGTTCTTC. It specifies CASSQDPSALYNEQFF.

The sample holds one count of this clone. The chain combines TRBV2 with TRBJ1-6, with D maybe TRBD1 (6 bases). The V end lost 5 bases, the J end lost 7 bases, and 12 bases lay between the germline ends. The CDR3 is 14 amino acids. In germline, CDR1 is SNHLY, CDR2 FYNNEI. CDR3: CASSYRVANSPLHF. Written as DNA, the CDR3 is TGTGCCAGCAGTTACAGGGTTGCCAATTCACCCCTCCACTTT.

The chain links TRBV3-1 (or the pseudogene TRBV3-2) to TRBJ2-5, with D possibly TRBD2 on 6 matching bases. V was shortened by 0 bases and J by 7 bases, with 21 bases between the two germline ends. The CDR3 loop spans 17 amino acids. CDR1 is LGHDT and CDR2 is YNNKEL in the germline V gene (reference sequence). CDR3 sequence (DNA): TGTGCCAGCAGCCAAGATTGGGGCACAGCGGGTACTGTGACCCAGTACTTC. It translates to CASSQDWGTAGTVTQYF.

The chain employs TRBV5-4 and TRBJ1-2, with D unresolved. Per germline, CDR1 SGHNT and CDR2 YYREEE (reference sequence). This CDR3 is built from 13 residues. The ends were cut back, 0 bases at V and 0 bases at J, with 3 bases in the middle. The CDR3 here is CASSLAPNYGYTF. The CDR3 DNA is TGTGCCAGCAGCTTGGCTCCTAACTATGGCTACACCTTC.

The genes are TRBV6-4 and TRBJ2-2; TRBD1 is a possible D gene (6 bases). Germline assignment: CDR1 MRHNA and CDR2 SNTAGT. V lost 5 bases and J lost 4, with 11 bases in between. This CDR3 has 14 amino acids. CDR3 in DNA: TGTGCCAGCAGTCCGCAGGGGACCACCGGGGAGCTGTTTTTT. Amino acid sequence: CASSPQGTTGELFF.

The genes are TRBV6-1 and TRBJ2-7, with D possibly TRBD2 on 6 matching bases. The germline gives CDR1 MNHNS, CDR2 SASEGT. V gave up 3 bases and J gave up 2 bases, with 11 bases separating them. The CDR3 runs 14 residues. Here the CDR3 reads CASSDRGMAYEQYF. The CDR3 DNA is TGTGCCAGCAGTGATCGGGGGATGGCCTACGAGCAGTACTTC.

The chain couples TRBV4-3 to TRBJ1-1; D gene unclear. V was cut by 1 base and J by 8 bases, with 11 bases left in between. Germline V gives CDR1 LGHNA, CDR2 YSLEER. The CDR3 runs 13 residues. CDR3 amino acids: CASSQGRSLEAFF. CDR3 nucleotides: TGCGCCAGCAGCCAAGGTAGAAGCTTGGAAGCTTTCTTT.

This chain connects TRBV19 to TRBJ1-1, with D possibly TRBD1 on 6 matching bases. The CDR3 is 15 residues long. CDR1 and CDR2 (germline): LNHDA, SQIVND (reference sequence). V was cut by 4 bases and J by 1 base, with 13 bases left in between. CDR3 DNA sequence: TGTGCCAGTAGTACTCTCGACAGGAAGAACACTGAAGCTTTCTTT. This encodes CASSTLDRKNTEAFF.

This chain uses TRBV21-1 with TRBJ1-2; TRBD1, the table's D call, was not compared with the DNA. TRBV21-1 is a pseudogene segment. CDR3 size: 14 residues. The CDR3 nucleotides are TGTGCCAGCAGCAAAGCTGAGGGGGTTTTTTTCTACACCTTC. Its protein product is CASSKAEGVFFYTF.

The chain recombines TRBV7-3 with TRBJ2-7; 10 bases match TRBD2. V gave up 3 bases and J gave up 2 bases; unmatched junction bases: 4. The germline V gene has CDR1 SGHTA and CDR2 FQGTGA. This CDR3 contains 15 residues. This chain's CDR3 is CASSFLAGDTYEQYF. In nucleotides, the CDR3 is TGTGCCAGCAGCTTTCTAGCGGGGGACACCTACGAGCAGTACTTC.

The chain has TRBV6-6 and TRBJ1-4; TRBD1 might be the D (6 bases). V gave up 6 bases and J gave up 4 bases, with 12 bases separating them. Germline-derived CDR1 and CDR2 are MNHNY and SVGAGI (reference sequence). CDR3 size: 14 residues. This chain's CDR3 is CASSQDSLNEKLFF. The CDR3 DNA is TGTGCCAGCAGCCAGGACAGTCTTAATGAAAAACTGTTTTTT.

The chain is built from TRBV4-1 and TRBJ2-2, with 11 bases that match TRBD2. Germline V gene data show CDR1 as MGHRA and CDR2 as YSYEKL. This CDR3 contains 17 residues. The J segment lost 5 bases and the V segment lost 1 base, leaving 6 bases of the junction unmatched. In DNA, the CDR3 is TGCGCCAGCAGCCAAGGACATTCTAGCGGGGGGACCGGGGAGCTGTTTTTT. This sequence encodes CASSQGHSSGGTGELFF.

The V call is TRBV6-1, the J call TRBJ2-1; 9 bases agree with TRBD2. V dropped 0 bases and J dropped 14; count of bases not matched to a gene: 8. The CDR3 has 14 amino acids. Germline lookup yields CDR1 MNHNS and CDR2 SASEGT. The chain's CDR3 is CASSEAGSGGKKFF. CDR3 in DNA: TGTGCCAGCAGTGAAGCCGGTAGCGGGGGTAAGAAGTTCTTC.

The genes are TRBV6-1 and TRBJ2-1; 9 nucleotides align to TRBD1. The J segment lost 9 bases and the V segment lost 3 bases, leaving 3 bases of the junction unmatched. Germline CDR1 MNHNS, CDR2 SASEGT. The CDR3 sequence is 13 residues long. DNA of the CDR3: TGTGCCAGCAGTGATTCGGACAGGGGTGAGCAGTTCTTC. Encoded protein: CASSDSDRGEQFF.

J is TRBJ2-4 and V is TRBV10-2; possibly TRBD1 for D (5 bases). This CDR3 is 16 amino acids long. The V gene lost 2 bases and the J gene lost 1 base, with 12 bases spanning the gap. Germline CDR1 WSHSY, CDR2 SAAADI. CDR3 amino acids: CASSEAISGAKNIQYF. The CDR3 DNA reads as TGCGCCAGCAGTGAGGCAATCTCAGGGGCCAAAAACATTCAGTACTTC.

This clone was found once. This rearrangement joins TRBV5-1 to TRBJ2-5; 10 nucleotides agree with TRBD2. The trim removed 5 bases at V and 4 bases at J, leaving 8 bases unmatched. Germline V CDR1 and CDR2: SGHRS, YFSETQ. The CDR3 extends over 15 amino acids. Written as DNA, the CDR3 is TGCGCCAGCAGAATGGAGGCTAGCGGGGGAGAGACCCAGTACTTC. Residues: CASRMEASGGETQYF. The whole variable domain, filled in from reference TRBV5-1 and TRBJ2-5, reads KAGVTQTPRYLIKTRGQQVTLSCSPISGHRSVSWYQQTPGQGLQFLFEYFSETQRNKGNFPGRFSGRQFSNSRSEMNVSTLELGDSALYLCASRMEASGGETQYFGPGTRLLVL.

CDR3: CASSQVQNNEKLFF. The CDR3 coding sequence is TGCGCCAGCAGCCAAGTCCAGAATAATGAAAAACTGTTTTTT. The chain recombines TRBV4-1 with TRBJ1-4; D unresolved. Germline V lookup: CDR1 MGHRA, CDR2 YSYEKL. This CDR3 contains 14 residues. V lost 1 base and J 4 bases, leaving 7 bases between the germline ends.

J is TRBJ1-2 and V is TRBV9, with TRBD1 matching 7 bases. V shed 4 bases, J shed 7 bases, and the junction held 7 bases outside the gene matches. The CDR3 is made up of 13 amino acids. The V gene's germline CDR1 is SGDLS and CDR2 YYNGEE. CDR3 region: CASSPVGGGGYTF. The CDR3, as DNA: TGTGCCAGCAGCCCGGTAGGGGGCGGTGGCTACACCTTC.